This T cell receptor (beta chain) was identified in a study of T cells in Graves' hyperthyroidism and ophthalmopathy. No ophthalmopathy progression within 18 months constituted stable Graves' hyperthyroidism. The authors took PBMCs from 9.5 to 10 ml fresh peripheral blood. The CDR3 extends over 15 amino acids. CDR1 and CDR2 (germline): SGDLS, YYNGEE. Trimming took 0 bases from V and 8 from J, leaving 15 bases between them. Researchers took RNA transcripts and amplified the TCR beta CDR3 regions from them. The HTBI primer set was used in a first-round RT-PCR of the TCR CDR3. TCRdb re-called the multiplex PCR reads through MiXCR, storing one row per CDR3 protein. This table has 300,000 to 400,000 distinct CDR3 sequences, about 20% appearing once. This clonotype has just a few counts.

The source of this sequence is a woman aged 50 to 65 with Graves' hyperthyroidism. The chain combines TRBV9 with TRBJ2-1, with unresolved D. The sequenced sample consisted of blood. CDR3 sequence reads: CASSVASASRDEQFF. CDR3 in DNA: TGTGCCAGCAGCGTAGCGTCGGCGTCTAGGGATGAGCAGTTCTTC.